The entry that follows covers one TCR beta chain sequence. The data stem from a study of blood T cell repertoires in COVID-19. Generated by immunoSEQ multiplex PCR, the TCRdb table keeps only in-frame clones and is missing some. This sample has about 80,000 clones; approximately 76% occur once, and the top ten carry around a sixth. J was trimmed by 4 bases and V by 2 bases; bases with no gene match: 6. The CDR3 contains 16 residues. CDR1 MNHNS and CDR2 SASEGT come from the germline V gene. This chain connects TRBV6-1 to TRBJ1-5; 9 nucleotides match TRBD1. The origin of this receptor is a man aged 65-85 years with active or convalescent COVID-19. The material sequenced was peripheral blood. CDR3 loop: CASSERWDRDNQPQHF. Written as DNA, the CDR3 is TGTGCCAGCAGTGAAAGATGGGACAGGGATAATCAGCCCCAGCATTTT.